This passage covers 3 T cell receptor beta chains from one sample sequenced in a study of blood T cell repertoires in COVID-19. Measured with immunoSEQ multiplex PCR; TCRdb has only the in-frame clones, and not every one. This table has over 130,000 clones, roughly 90% appearing once. Source material: peripheral blood. These receptor sequences come from a human donor with COVID-19, enrolled during active disease. The donor label of this sample is uncertain.

The chain has TRBV5-1 and TRBJ2-7; possibly TRBD2 for D (6 bases). CDR1 and CDR2 from the germline V gene are SGHRS and YFSETQ. V gave up 2 bases and J gave up 1 base, with 13 bases separating them. The CDR3 loop spans 15 amino acids. The CDR3 DNA follows: TGCGCCAGCAGCTTTGGGGACTCGACGTCCTACGAGCAGTACTTC. It encodes CASSFGDSTSYEQYF.

The chain carries TRBV10-1 and TRBJ2-3; weak D call: TRBD2 (5 bases). The germline V and J ends were trimmed by 6 bases and 10 bases, with 32 bases remaining between them. Germline lookup yields CDR1 WNHNN and CDR2 SYGVQD (reference sequence). The CDR3 covers 18 residues. The CDR3 DNA is TGCGCCAGCAGAAACCGGGATTTTATCAAAACCGACCTAGTTGCGCAGTATTTT. Translating gives CASRNRDFIKTDLVAQYF.

The sample holds one count of this clone. The chain links TRBV6-5 to TRBJ1-2; no clear D. Germline V gene sequence: CDR1 MNHEY, CDR2 SVGAGI. Deletions cut 5 bases from V and 10 bases from J, with 17 bases between. The CDR3 covers 13 residues. The CDR3 coding sequence is TGTGCCAGCAGTCAGACCCAGAGGGCCTCCTACACCTTC. Protein sequence: CASSQTQRASYTF.